The T cell receptor (beta chain) described here comes from a study of T cell responses to AZD1222 COVID-19 vaccine. Study results and caveats: Vaccine-associated CD4 TCRs ranged over spike, dominating at 160-218 and 743-854.

As for this clone: Its antigen is unknown.

Clones were read by immunoSEQ multiplex PCR, and TCRdb kept only the in-frame ones, dropping some. This sample yields 65,000 to 70,000 clones, of which roughly four fifths are seen a single time; about 6.1% belongs to the top ten. This CDR3 has 12 amino acids. Germline V gene sequence: CDR1 SNHLY, CDR2 FYNNEI. The V and J ends lost 4 bases and 2 bases respectively, with 5 bases between them. The chain couples TRBV2 to TRBJ2-5; the D is unclear. Sequencing was performed on peripheral blood, taken 28 days after the second AZD1222 dose. The sequence came from an adult who received the AZD1222 COVID-19 vaccine. For the CDR3, the DNA is TGTGCCAGCAGTGTACAGCAAGAGACCCAGTACTTC. Amino acid sequence: CASSVQQETQYF.